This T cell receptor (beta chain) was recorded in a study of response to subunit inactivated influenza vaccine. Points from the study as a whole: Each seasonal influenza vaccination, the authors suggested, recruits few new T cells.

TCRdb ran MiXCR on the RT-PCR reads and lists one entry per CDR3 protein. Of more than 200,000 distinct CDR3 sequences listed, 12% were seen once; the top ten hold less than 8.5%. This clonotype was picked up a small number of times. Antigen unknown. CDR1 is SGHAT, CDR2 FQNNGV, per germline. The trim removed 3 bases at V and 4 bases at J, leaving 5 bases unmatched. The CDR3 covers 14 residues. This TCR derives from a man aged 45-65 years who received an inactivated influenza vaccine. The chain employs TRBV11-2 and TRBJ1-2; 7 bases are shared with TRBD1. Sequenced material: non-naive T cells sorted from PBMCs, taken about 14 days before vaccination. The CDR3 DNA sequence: TGTGCCAGCAGCTTGGGACAGATCAGCTATGGCTACACCTTC. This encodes CASSLGQISYGYTF. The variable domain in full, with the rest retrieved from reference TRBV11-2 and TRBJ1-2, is EAGVAQSPRYKIIEKRQSVAFWCNPISGHATLYWYQQILGQGPKLLIQFQNNGVVDDSQLPKDRFSAERLKGVDSTLKIQPAKLEDSAVYLCASSLGQISYGYTFGSGTRLTVV.